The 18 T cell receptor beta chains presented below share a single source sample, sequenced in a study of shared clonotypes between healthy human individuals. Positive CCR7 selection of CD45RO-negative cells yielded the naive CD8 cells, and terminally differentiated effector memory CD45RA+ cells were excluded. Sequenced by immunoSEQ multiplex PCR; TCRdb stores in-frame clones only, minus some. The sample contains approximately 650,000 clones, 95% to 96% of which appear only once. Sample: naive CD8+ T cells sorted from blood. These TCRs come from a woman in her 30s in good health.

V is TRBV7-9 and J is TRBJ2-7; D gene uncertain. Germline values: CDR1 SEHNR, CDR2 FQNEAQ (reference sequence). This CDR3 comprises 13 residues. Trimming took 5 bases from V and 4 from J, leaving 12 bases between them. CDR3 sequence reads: CASSLLGWYEQYF. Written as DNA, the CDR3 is TGTGCCAGCAGCCTACTGGGTTGGTACGAGCAGTACTTC. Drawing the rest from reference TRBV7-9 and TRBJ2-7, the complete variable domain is DTGVSQNPRHKITKRGQNVTFRCDPISEHNRLYWYRQTLGQGPEFLTYFQNEAQLEKSRLLSDRFSAERPKGSFSTLEIQRTEQGDSAMYLCASSLLGWYEQYFGPGTRLTVT.

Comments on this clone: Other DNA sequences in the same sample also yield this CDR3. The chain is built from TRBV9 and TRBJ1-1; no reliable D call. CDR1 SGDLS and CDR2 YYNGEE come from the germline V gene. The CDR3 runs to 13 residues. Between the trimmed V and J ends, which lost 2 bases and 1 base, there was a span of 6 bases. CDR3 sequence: CASSVGSNTEAFF. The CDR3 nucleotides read TGTGCCAGCAGCGTGGGCTCGAACACTGAAGCTTTCTTT.

The CDR3 loop is CASSDSTSGLYEQYF. The DNA for the CDR3 is TGTGCCAGCAGTGACTCCACTAGCGGGTTATACGAGCAGTACTTC. The gene calls are TRBV6-1 and TRBJ2-7, with TRBD2 matching over 9 bases. V dropped 3 bases and J dropped 4; count of bases not matched to a gene: 7. The CDR3 has 15 residues. From germline, CDR1 is MNHNS and CDR2 SASEGT.

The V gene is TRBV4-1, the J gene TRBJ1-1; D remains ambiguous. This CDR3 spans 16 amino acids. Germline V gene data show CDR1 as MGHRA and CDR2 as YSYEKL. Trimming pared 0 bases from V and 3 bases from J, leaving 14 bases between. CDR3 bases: TGCGCCAGCAGCCAAGAGGGGAGGGATTCCTACACTGAAGCTTTCTTT. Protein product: CASSQEGRDSYTEAFF.

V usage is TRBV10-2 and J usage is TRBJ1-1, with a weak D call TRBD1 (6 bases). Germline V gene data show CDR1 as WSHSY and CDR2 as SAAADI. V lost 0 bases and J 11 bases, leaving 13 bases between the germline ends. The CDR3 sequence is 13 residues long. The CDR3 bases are TGCGCCAGCAGTGAGTCGGGGGCCAGGGAGGCTTTCTTT. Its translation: CASSESGAREAFF.

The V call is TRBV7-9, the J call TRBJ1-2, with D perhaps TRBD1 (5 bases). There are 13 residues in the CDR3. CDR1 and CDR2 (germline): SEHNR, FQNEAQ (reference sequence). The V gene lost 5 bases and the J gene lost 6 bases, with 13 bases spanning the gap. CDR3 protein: CASSPSGADGYTF. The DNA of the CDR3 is TGTGCCAGCAGCCCCAGCGGGGCTGATGGCTACACCTTC.

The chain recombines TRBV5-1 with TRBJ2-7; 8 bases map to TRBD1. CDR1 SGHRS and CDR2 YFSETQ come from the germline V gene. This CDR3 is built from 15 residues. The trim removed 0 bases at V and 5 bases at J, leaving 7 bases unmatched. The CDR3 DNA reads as TGCGCCAGCAGCTTGGGAGGACAGGGATTGGACGAGCAGTACTTC. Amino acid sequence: CASSLGGQGLDEQYF.

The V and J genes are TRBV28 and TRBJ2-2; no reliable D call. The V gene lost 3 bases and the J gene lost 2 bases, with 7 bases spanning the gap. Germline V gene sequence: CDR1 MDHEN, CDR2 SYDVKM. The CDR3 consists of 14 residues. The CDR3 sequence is CASSLASNTGELFF. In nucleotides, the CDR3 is TGTGCCAGCAGTTTGGCCAGCAACACCGGGGAGCTGTTTTTT.

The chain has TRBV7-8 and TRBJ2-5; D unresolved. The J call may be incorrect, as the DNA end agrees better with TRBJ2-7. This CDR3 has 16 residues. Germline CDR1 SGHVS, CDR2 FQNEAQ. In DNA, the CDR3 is TGTGCCAGCAGCTTAGGGTTGGGGTTAGCAAGGTACGAGCAGTACTTC. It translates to CASSLGLGLARYEQYF.

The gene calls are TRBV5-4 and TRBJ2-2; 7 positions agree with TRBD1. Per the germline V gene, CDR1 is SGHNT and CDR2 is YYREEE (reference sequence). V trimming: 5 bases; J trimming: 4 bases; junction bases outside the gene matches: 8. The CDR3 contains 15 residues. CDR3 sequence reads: CASSEGALGTGELFF. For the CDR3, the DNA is TGTGCCAGCAGTGAGGGGGCTCTGGGCACCGGGGAGCTGTTTTTT. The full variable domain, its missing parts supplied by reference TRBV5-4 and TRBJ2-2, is ETGVTQSPTHLIKTRGQQVTLRCSSQSGHNTVSWYQQALGQGPQFIFQYYREEENGRGNFPPRFSGLQFPNYSSELNVNALELDDSALYLCASSEGALGTGELFFGEGSRLTVL.

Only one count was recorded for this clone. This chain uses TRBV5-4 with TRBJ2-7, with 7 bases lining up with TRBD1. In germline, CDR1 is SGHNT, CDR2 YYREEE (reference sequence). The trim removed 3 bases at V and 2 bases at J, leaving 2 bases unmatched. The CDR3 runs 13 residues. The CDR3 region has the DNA TGTGCCAGCAGCTGGGACAGCACCTACGAGCAGTACTTC. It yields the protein CASSWDSTYEQYF.

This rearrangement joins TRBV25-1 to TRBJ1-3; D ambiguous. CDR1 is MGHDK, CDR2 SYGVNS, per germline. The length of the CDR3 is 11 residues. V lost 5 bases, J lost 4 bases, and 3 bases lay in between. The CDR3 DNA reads TGTGCCAGCAGTCACGGAAACACCATATATTTT. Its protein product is CASSHGNTIYF.

Written as DNA, the CDR3 is TGCGCCAGCAGCTTAGGCCGTGGGAGGGCGGCTGGGGCCAACGTCCTGACTTTC. Amino acid sequence: CASSLGRGRAAGANVLTF. The chain joins TRBV5-1 to TRBJ2-6; 7 bases line up with TRBD2. Per germline, CDR1 SGHRS and CDR2 YFSETQ. The CDR3 is made up of 18 amino acids. V shed 2 bases and J 2 bases; nucleotides not matched to a gene: 10.

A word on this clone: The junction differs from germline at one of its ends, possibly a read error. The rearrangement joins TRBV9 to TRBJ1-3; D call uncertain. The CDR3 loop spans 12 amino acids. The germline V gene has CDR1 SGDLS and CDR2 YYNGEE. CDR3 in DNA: TGTGCCAGCAGCGCGCAGGCAAACACCACATATTTT. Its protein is CASSAQANTTYF.

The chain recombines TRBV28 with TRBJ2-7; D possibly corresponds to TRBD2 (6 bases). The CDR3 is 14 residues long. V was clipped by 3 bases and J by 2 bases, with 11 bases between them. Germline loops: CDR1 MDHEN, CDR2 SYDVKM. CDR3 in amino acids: CASSFNPGAYEQYF. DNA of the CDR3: TGTGCCAGCAGTTTTAATCCGGGGGCCTACGAGCAGTACTTC.

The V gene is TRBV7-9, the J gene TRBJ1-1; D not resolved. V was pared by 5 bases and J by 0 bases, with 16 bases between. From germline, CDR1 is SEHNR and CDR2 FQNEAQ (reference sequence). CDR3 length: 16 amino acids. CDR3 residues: CASSNILAGMNTEAFF. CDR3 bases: TGTGCCAGCAGCAACATTTTGGCAGGCATGAACACTGAAGCTTTCTTT.

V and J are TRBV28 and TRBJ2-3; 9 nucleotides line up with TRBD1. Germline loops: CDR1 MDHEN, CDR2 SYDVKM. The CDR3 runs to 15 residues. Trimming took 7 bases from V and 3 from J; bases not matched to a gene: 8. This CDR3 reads CASTPQQGATDTQYF. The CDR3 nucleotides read TGTGCCAGCACCCCACAACAGGGGGCAACAGATACGCAGTATTTT. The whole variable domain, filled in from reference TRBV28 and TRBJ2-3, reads DVKVTQSSRYLVKRTGEKVFLECVQDMDHENMFWYRQDPGLGLRLIYFSYDVKMKEKGDIPEGYSVSREKKERFSLILESASTNQTSMYLCASTPQQGATDTQYFGPGTRLTVL.

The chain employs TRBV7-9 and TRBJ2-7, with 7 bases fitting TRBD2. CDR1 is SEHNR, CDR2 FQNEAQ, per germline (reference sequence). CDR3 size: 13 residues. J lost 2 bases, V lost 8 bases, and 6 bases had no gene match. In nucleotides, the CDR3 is TGTGCCAGCTTGGCGGGAGAACCCTACGAGCAGTACTTC. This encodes CASLAGEPYEQYF. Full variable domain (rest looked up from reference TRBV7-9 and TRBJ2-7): DTGVSQNPRHKITKRGQNVTFRCDPISEHNRLYWYRQTLGQGPEFLTYFQNEAQLEKSRLLSDRFSAERPKGSFSTLEIQRTEQGDSAMYLCASLAGEPYEQYFGPGTRLTVT.